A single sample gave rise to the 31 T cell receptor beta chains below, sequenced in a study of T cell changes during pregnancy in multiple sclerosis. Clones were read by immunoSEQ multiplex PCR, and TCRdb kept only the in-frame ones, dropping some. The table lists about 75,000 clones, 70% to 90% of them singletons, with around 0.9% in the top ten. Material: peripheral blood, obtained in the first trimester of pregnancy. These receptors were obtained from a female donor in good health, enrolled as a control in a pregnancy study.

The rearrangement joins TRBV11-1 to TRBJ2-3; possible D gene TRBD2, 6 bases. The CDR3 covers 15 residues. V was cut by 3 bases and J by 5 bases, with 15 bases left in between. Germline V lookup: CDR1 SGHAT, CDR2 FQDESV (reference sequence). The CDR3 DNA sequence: TGTGCCAGCAGCTTCTCGGGTGGGGGGAGAGATACGCAGTATTTT. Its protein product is CASSFSGGGRDTQYF.

The CDR3 DNA follows: TGTGCCAGCAGTTTAGTGGGACTACAGACCCGAGACAATGAGCAGTTCTTC. Its translation: CASSLVGLQTRDNEQFF. This chain links TRBV28 with TRBJ2-1, with 7 bases lining up with TRBD2. The length of the CDR3 is 17 residues. The V and J ends lost 2 bases and 5 bases, in that order; junction bases with no gene match: 12. Germline V lookup: CDR1 MDHEN, CDR2 SYDVKM.

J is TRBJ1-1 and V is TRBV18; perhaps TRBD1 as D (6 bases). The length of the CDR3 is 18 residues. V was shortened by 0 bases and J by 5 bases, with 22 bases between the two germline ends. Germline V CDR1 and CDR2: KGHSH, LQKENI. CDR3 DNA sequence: TGTGCCAGCTCACCACCCGGTATACAAGGGGGTGGTTATACTGAAGCTTTCTTT. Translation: CASSPPGIQGGGYTEAFF.

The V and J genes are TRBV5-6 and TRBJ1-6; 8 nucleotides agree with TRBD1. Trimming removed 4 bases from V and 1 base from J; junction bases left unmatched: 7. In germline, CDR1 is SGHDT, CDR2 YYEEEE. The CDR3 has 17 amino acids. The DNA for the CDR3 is TGTGCCAGCAGCGACCAGGGGGCAGGGTCCTATAATTCACCCCTCCACTTT. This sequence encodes CASSDQGAGSYNSPLHF.

CDR3 sequence (DNA): TGTGCCAGCAAACACAGGGGCGCCAAAGAGACCCAGTACTTC. Translation: CASKHRGAKETQYF. V gene TRBV7-8 combines with J gene TRBJ2-5, with 7 bases fitting TRBD1. The germline V gene has CDR1 SGHVS and CDR2 FQNEAQ. V was clipped by 7 bases and J by 3 bases; unmatched bases: 8. The CDR3 consists of 14 residues.

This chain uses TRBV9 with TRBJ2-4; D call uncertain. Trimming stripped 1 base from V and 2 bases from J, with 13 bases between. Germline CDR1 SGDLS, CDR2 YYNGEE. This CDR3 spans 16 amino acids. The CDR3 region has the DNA TGTGCCAGCAGCGTAATATCCATTTACACCAAAAACATTCAGTACTTC. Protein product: CASSVISIYTKNIQYF. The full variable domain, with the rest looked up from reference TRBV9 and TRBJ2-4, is DSGVTQTPKHLITATGQRVTLRCSPRSGDLSVYWYQQSLDQGLQFLIQYYNGEERAKGNILERFSAQQFPDLHSELNLSSLELGDSALYFCASSVISIYTKNIQYFGAGTRLSVL.

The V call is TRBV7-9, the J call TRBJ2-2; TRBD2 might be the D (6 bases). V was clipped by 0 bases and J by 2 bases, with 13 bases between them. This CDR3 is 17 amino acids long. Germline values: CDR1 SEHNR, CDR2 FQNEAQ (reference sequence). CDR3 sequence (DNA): TGTGCCAGCAGCTTAGCGAAACCGGGAGCAAACACCGGGGAGCTGTTTTTT. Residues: CASSLAKPGANTGELFF.

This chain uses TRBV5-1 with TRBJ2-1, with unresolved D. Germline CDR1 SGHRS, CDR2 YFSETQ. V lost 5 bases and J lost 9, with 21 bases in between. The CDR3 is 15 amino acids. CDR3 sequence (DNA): TGCGCCAGCAGATACCTCTCAGGTCCCGTCGGTGAGCAGTTCTTC. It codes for CASRYLSGPVGEQFF.

The CDR3 loop is CASSYGATYEQYF. The CDR3 DNA reads TGTGCCAGCAGTTACGGGGCTACCTACGAGCAGTACTTC. The chain links TRBV6-5 to TRBJ2-7, with D possibly being TRBD1 (5 bases). Between the trimmed V and J ends, which lost 2 bases and 2 bases, there was a span of 7 bases. Per the germline V gene, CDR1 is MNHEY and CDR2 is SVGAGI. The CDR3 has 13 amino acids.

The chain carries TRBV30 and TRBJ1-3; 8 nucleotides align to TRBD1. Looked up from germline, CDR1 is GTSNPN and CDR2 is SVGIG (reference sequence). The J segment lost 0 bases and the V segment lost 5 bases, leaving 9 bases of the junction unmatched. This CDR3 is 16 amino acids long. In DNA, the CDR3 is TGTGCCTGGGCCCCGGGACAGGAATCCTCTGGAAACACCATATATTTT. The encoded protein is CAWAPGQESSGNTIYF.

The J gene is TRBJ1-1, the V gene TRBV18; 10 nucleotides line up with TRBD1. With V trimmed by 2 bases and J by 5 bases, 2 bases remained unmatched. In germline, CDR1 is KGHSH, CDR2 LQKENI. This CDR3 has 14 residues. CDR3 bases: TGTGCCAGCTCACCAGGGACAGGGGAGACTGAAGCTTTCTTT. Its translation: CASSPGTGETEAFF.

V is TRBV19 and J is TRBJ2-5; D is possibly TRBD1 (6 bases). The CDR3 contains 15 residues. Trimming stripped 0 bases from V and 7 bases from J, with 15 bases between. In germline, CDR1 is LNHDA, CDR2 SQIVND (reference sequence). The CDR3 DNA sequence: TGTGCCAGTAGTATAGATCTGGGCAGGGGTGCGACCCAGTACTTC. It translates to CASSIDLGRGATQYF.

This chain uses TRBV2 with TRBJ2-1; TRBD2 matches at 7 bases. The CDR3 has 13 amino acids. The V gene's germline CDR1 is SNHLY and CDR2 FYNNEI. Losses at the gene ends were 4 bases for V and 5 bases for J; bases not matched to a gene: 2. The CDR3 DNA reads TGTGCCAGCAGTGCGGGAGGAAACAATGAGCAGTTCTTC. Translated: CASSAGGNNEQFF. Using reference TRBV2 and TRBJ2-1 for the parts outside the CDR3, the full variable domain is EPEVTQTPSHQVTQMGQEVILRCVPISNHLYFYWYRQILGQKVEFLVSFYNNEISEKSEIFDDQFSVERPDGSNFTLKIRSTKLEDSAMYFCASSAGGNNEQFFGPGTRLTVL.

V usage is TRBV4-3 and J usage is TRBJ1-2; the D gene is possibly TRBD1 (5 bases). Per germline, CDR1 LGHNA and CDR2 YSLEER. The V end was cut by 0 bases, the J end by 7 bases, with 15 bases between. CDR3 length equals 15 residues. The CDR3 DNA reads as TGCGCCAGCAGCCAAGATTTTACAGCCAGGGTTGGCTACACCTTC. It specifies CASSQDFTARVGYTF.

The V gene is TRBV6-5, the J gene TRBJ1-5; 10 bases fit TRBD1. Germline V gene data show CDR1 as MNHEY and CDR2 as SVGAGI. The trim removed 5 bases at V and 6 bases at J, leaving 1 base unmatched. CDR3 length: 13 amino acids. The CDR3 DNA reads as TGTGCCAGCAGTCGGACAGGGGGTCAGCCCCAGCATTTT. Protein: CASSRTGGQPQHF.

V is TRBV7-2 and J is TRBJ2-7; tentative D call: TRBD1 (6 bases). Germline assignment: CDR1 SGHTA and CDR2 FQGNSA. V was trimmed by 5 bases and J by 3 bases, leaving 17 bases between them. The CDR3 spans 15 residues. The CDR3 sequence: CASSPDTNRVYEQYF. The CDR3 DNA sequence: TGTGCCAGCAGCCCCGACACCAACAGGGTCTACGAGCAGTACTTC.

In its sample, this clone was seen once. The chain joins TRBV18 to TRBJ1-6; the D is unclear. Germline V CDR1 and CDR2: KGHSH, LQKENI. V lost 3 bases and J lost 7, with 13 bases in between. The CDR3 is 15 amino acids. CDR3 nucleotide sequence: TGTGCCAGCTCACCGAGTGCGGTGGTGAATTCACCCCTCCACTTT. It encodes CASSPSAVVNSPLHF.

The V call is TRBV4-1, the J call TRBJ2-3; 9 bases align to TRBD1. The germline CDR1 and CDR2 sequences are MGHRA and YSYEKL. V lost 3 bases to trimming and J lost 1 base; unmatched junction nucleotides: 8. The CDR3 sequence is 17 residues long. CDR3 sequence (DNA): TGCGCCAGCAGCCAGAGGGGACAGGGACCCGGCACAGATACGCAGTATTTT. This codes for CASSQRGQGPGTDTQYF.

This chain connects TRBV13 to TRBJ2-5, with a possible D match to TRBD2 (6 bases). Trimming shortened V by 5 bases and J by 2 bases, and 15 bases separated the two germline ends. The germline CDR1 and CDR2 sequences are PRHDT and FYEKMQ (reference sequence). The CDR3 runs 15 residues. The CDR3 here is CASSLGRDWQETQYF. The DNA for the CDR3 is TGTGCCAGCAGCCTCGGCCGGGACTGGCAAGAGACCCAGTACTTC.

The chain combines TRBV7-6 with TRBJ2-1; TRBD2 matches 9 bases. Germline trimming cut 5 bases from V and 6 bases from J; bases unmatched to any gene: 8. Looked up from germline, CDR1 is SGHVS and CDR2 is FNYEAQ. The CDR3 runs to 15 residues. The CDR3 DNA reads TGTGCCAGCAGCGCGGGGGGGGGACGGGGCAATGAGCAGTTCTTC. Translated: CASSAGGGRGNEQFF.

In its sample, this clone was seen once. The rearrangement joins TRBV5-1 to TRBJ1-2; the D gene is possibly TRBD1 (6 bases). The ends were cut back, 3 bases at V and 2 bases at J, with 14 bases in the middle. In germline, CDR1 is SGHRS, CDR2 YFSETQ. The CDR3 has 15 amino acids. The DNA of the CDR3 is TGCGCCAGCAGCTCCTCAACAGGGTACAACTATGGCTACACCTTC. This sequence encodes CASSSSTGYNYGYTF.

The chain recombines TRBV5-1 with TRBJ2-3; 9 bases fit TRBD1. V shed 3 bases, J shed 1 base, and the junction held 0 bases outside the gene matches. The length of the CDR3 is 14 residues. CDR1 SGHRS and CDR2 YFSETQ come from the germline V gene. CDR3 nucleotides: TGCGCCAGCAGCTGGACAGGGGGCACAGATACGCAGTATTTT. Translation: CASSWTGGTDTQYF. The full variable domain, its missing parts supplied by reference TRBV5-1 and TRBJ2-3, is KAGVTQTPRYLIKTRGQQVTLSCSPISGHRSVSWYQQTPGQGLQFLFEYFSETQRNKGNFPGRFSGRQFSNSRSEMNVSTLELGDSALYLCASSWTGGTDTQYFGPGTRLTVL.

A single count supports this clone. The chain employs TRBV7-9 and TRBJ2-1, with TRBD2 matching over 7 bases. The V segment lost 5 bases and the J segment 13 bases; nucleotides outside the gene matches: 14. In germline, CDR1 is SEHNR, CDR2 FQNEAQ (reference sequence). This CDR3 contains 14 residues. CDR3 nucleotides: TGTGCCAGCAGCGTTAGCGGGTCCTGGGGGGGACAGTTCTTC. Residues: CASSVSGSWGGQFF.

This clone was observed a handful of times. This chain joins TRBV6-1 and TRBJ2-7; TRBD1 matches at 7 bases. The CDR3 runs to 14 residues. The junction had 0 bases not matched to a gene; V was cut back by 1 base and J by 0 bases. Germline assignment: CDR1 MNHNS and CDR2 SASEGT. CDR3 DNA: TGTGCCAGCAGTGAAGGGGACAGCTCCTACGAGCAGTACTTC. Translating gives CASSEGDSSYEQYF.

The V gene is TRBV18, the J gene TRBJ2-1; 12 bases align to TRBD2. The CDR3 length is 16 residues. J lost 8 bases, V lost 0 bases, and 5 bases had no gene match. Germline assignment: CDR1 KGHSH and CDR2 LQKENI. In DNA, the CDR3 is TGTGCCAGCTCACCACCACTAGCGGGAGGTGTACATGAGCAGTTCTTC. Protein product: CASSPPLAGGVHEQFF.

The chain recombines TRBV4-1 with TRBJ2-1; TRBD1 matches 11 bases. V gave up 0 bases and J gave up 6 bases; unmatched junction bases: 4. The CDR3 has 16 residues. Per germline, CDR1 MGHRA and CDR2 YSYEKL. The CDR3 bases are TGCGCCAGCAGCCAAGATCTAGGGACAGGGGGCAATGAGCAGTTCTTC. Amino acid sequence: CASSQDLGTGGNEQFF.

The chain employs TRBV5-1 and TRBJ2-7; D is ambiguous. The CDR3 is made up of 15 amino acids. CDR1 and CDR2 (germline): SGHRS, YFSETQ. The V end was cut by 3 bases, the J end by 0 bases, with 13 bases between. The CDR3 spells CASSSTPTGSYEQYF. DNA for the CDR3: TGCGCCAGCAGCTCGACCCCAACGGGCTCCTACGAGCAGTACTTC.

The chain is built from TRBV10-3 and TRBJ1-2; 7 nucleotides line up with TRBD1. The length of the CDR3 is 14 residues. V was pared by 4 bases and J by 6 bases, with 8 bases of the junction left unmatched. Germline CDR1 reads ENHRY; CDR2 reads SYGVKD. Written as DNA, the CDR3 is TGTGCCATCAGTGGGCCGGGACAGCCTGATGGCTACACCTTC. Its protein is CAISGPGQPDGYTF.

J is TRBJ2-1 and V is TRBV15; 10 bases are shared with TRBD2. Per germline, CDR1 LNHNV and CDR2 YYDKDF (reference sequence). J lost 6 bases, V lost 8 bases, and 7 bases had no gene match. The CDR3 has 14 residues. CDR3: CATSSGGAFNEQFF. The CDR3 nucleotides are TGTGCCACCTCAAGCGGGGGGGCCTTCAATGAGCAGTTCTTC. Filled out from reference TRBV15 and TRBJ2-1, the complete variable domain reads DAMVIQNPRYQVTQFGKPVTLSCSQTLNHNVMYWYQQKSSQAPKLLFHYYDKDFNNEADTPDNFQSRRPNTSFCFLDIRSPGLGDTAMYLCATSSGGAFNEQFFGPGTRLTVL.

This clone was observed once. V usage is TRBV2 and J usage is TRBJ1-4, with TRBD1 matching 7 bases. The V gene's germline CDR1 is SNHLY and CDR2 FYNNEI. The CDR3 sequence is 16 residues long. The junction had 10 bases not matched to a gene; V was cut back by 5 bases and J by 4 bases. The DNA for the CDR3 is TGTGCCAGCAGTTTAAACCCGGGACAGCTTAATGAAAAACTGTTTTTT. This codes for CASSLNPGQLNEKLFF. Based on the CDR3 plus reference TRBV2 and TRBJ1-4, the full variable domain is EPEVTQTPSHQVTQMGQEVILRCVPISNHLYFYWYRQILGQKVEFLVSFYNNEISEKSEIFDDQFSVERPDGSNFTLKIRSTKLEDSAMYFCASSLNPGQLNEKLFFGSGTQLSVL.

The CDR3 sequence is CASSPFEGNQPQHF. In DNA form, the CDR3 reads TGTGCCAGCAGCCCCTTTGAGGGTAATCAGCCCCAGCATTTT. This chain connects TRBV7-6 to TRBJ1-5; D is undetermined. CDR1 is SGHVS, CDR2 FNYEAQ, per germline. V was clipped by 5 bases and J by 4 bases, with 12 bases between them. The CDR3 totals 14 residues.